The 29 T cell receptor beta chains reported below all come from one sample, sequenced in a study of T cell changes during pregnancy in multiple sclerosis. Assay used: immunoSEQ multiplex PCR; TCRdb lists only in-frame clones, some missing. The sample consists of over 55,000 clones, roughly 94% of them appearing once. The specimen was CD8+ T cells from peripheral blood mononuclear cells, collected in the third trimester of pregnancy. The receptors here all came from a female donor with multiple sclerosis, enrolled in a pregnancy study.

The chain couples TRBV27 to TRBJ2-1; D gene ambiguous. This CDR3 contains 13 residues. Germline CDR1 MNHEY, CDR2 SMNVEV (reference sequence). The V end was cut by 0 bases, the J end by 4 bases, with 4 bases between. CDR3 in DNA: TGTGCCAGCAGTTTATCGGCTTACAATGAGCAGTTCTTC. This codes for CASSLSAYNEQFF.

This chain joins TRBV10-3 and TRBJ2-3; TRBD2 matches 14 bases. V lost 7 bases to trimming and J lost 6 bases; unmatched junction nucleotides: 9. Germline V lookup: CDR1 ENHRY, CDR2 SYGVKD. The CDR3 spans 16 residues. CDR3 amino acids: CAITLGLAGVGDTQYF. The CDR3 coding sequence is TGTGCCATCACCCTGGGACTAGCGGGAGTCGGGGATACGCAGTATTTT.

The rearrangement links TRBV27 to TRBJ1-1; D is perhaps TRBD1 (5 bases). Germline lookup yields CDR1 MNHEY and CDR2 SMNVEV (reference sequence). V shed 6 bases and J shed 2 bases, with 13 bases lying between them. This CDR3 spans 14 amino acids. CDR3 nucleotides: TGTGCCAGCAGAGTTGGGAGGGGTAACACTGAAGCTTTCTTT. Translated: CASRVGRGNTEAFF.

The chain links TRBV27 to TRBJ2-5; D is ambiguous. Trimming removed 5 bases at V and 5 bases at J, with 12 bases between. This CDR3 is built from 13 residues. Per the germline V gene, CDR1 is MNHEY and CDR2 is SMNVEV (reference sequence). CDR3 region: CASSDRGVETQYF. CDR3 nucleotides: TGTGCCAGCAGTGATCGAGGAGTGGAGACCCAGTACTTC.

The rearrangement links TRBV4-1 to TRBJ2-7, with 8 nucleotides matching TRBD1. J gave up 2 bases and V 4 bases, and 4 bases lay outside the gene matches. This CDR3 has 14 residues. Germline CDR1 reads MGHRA; CDR2 reads YSYEKL. The CDR3 reads CASSLGTGTYEQYF. CDR3 nucleotides: TGCGCCAGCAGCCTAGGGACAGGTACCTACGAGCAGTACTTC.

This chain uses TRBV7-9 with TRBJ1-1, with D possibly matching TRBD1 (6 bases). The CDR3 has 16 amino acids. Trimming removed 5 bases at V and 1 base at J, with 17 bases between. Germline CDR1 is SEHNR and CDR2 is FQNEAQ (reference sequence). Written as DNA, the CDR3 is TGTGCCAGCAGCCCGCAGGGGCGTACGGGGAACACTGAAGCTTTCTTT. Its protein product is CASSPQGRTGNTEAFF.

This clone occurred once. V is TRBV15 and J is TRBJ1-1; TRBD1 might be the D (5 bases). V was trimmed by 8 bases and J by 2 bases, leaving 15 bases between them. The CDR3 has 14 amino acids. CDR1 and CDR2 (germline): LNHNV, YYDKDF (reference sequence). This chain's CDR3 is CATGPRGDNTEAFF. CDR3 coding DNA: TGTGCCACCGGGCCTCGGGGGGATAACACTGAAGCTTTCTTT.

The chain combines TRBV19 with TRBJ1-1; a possible D gene is TRBD1 (5 bases). Trimming shortened V by 7 bases and J by 1 base, and 13 bases separated the two germline ends. The CDR3 sequence is 14 residues long. Per the germline V gene, CDR1 is LNHDA and CDR2 is SQIVND (reference sequence). The CDR3 is CASTFGRANTEAFF. The CDR3 DNA follows: TGTGCCAGTACTTTCGGCAGGGCGAACACTGAAGCTTTCTTT.

The gene calls are TRBV7-2 and TRBJ1-2, with D possibly TRBD1 on 6 matching bases. Per the germline V gene, CDR1 is SGHTA and CDR2 is FQGNSA. The CDR3 is 15 amino acids. Trimming pared 5 bases from V and 3 bases from J, leaving 16 bases between. The DNA of the CDR3 is TGTGCCAGCAGCCAAATCCCAGGGGTTGACTATGGCTACACCTTC. Its translation is CASSQIPGVDYGYTF. The complete variable domain, with remaining parts taken from reference TRBV7-2 and TRBJ1-2, reads GAGVSQSPSNKVTEKGKDVELRCDPISGHTALYWYRQSLGQGLEFLIYFQGNSAPDKSGLPSDRFSAERTGGSVSTLTIQRTQQEDSAVYLCASSQIPGVDYGYTFGSGTRLTVV.

The chain recombines TRBV28 with TRBJ2-7; D is ambiguous. V was clipped by 3 bases and J by 6 bases, with 12 bases between them. Per the germline V gene, CDR1 is MDHEN and CDR2 is SYDVKM. CDR3 length: 13 residues. The CDR3 DNA follows: TGTGCCAGCAGTTTCCGCGGAGCCCTCGAGCAGTACTTC. Translating gives CASSFRGALEQYF.

The gene calls are TRBV7-2 and TRBJ2-3; D perhaps matches TRBD2 (6 bases). Trimming stripped 1 base from V and 6 bases from J, with 17 bases between. This CDR3 comprises 16 residues. The germline CDR1 and CDR2 sequences are SGHTA and FQGNSA. The chain's CDR3 is CASSLGLEVPSDTQYF. DNA for the CDR3: TGTGCCAGCAGCTTAGGACTAGAGGTCCCCAGTGATACGCAGTATTTT.

V usage is TRBV19 and J usage is TRBJ2-7; 9 positions agree with TRBD1. Germline V lookup: CDR1 LNHDA, CDR2 SQIVND (reference sequence). CDR3 length: 13 amino acids. Trimming cost V 5 bases and J 6 bases; bases outside gene matches: 5. This CDR3 is CASSLTGGPEQYF. CDR3 in DNA: TGTGCCAGTAGTCTCACAGGGGGCCCCGAGCAGTACTTC.

In its sample, this clone was seen once. The chain combines TRBV19 with TRBJ2-7, with D possibly being TRBD1 (5 bases). This CDR3 contains 15 residues. Germline assignment: CDR1 LNHDA and CDR2 SQIVND (reference sequence). The germline V and J ends were trimmed by 3 bases and 5 bases, with 17 bases remaining between them. CDR3 bases: TGTGCCAGTAGTATTTGGGGCCAGTCGAACCACGAGCAGTACTTC. It encodes CASSIWGQSNHEQYF. Combining the CDR3 with reference TRBV19 and TRBJ2-7 gives the whole variable domain DGGITQSPKYLFRKEGQNVTLSCEQNLNHDAMYWYRQDPGQGLRLIYYSQIVNDFQKGDIAEGYSVSREKKESFPLTVTSAQKNPTAFYLCASSIWGQSNHEQYFGPGTRLTVT.

This chain joins TRBV6-1 and TRBJ2-7, with D possibly TRBD1 on 6 matching bases. Looked up from germline, CDR1 is MNHNS and CDR2 is SASEGT. Trimming stripped 5 bases from V and 4 bases from J, with 12 bases between. The CDR3 runs to 13 residues. CDR3: CASSPRGKYEQYF. CDR3 coding DNA: TGTGCCAGCAGTCCCAGGGGAAAATACGAGCAGTACTTC.

J is TRBJ2-1 and V is TRBV4-1; 10 bases fit TRBD2. The length of the CDR3 is 15 residues. Germline assignment: CDR1 MGHRA and CDR2 YSYEKL. V gave up 2 bases and J gave up 6 bases; unmatched junction bases: 4. DNA for the CDR3: TGCGCCAGCAGCCAACTGGCTAGCGGGAGCAATGAGCAGTTCTTC. This gives the protein CASSQLASGSNEQFF.

Of note for this clone: One junction end does not reproduce the germline sequence, and a read error may be involved. J is TRBJ2-4 and V is TRBV4-1; 15 bases agree with TRBD2. Looked up from germline, CDR1 is MGHRA and CDR2 is YSYEKL. The CDR3 has 17 residues. The CDR3 coding sequence is TGCGCCAGCAGCCACTTCCGGACTAGCGGGAGGGCCTTGAGAGTAAGCTTC. It codes for CASSHFRTSGRALRVSF.

CDR3 in amino acids: CASSLAAGKAYEQYF. In DNA, the CDR3 is TGTGCCAGCAGCTTAGCGGCAGGGAAAGCCTACGAGCAGTACTTC. V and J are TRBV7-9 and TRBJ2-7, with TRBD1 as a possible D gene (5 bases). Germline loops: CDR1 SEHNR, CDR2 FQNEAQ (reference sequence). With 0 bases removed from V and 2 bases from J, the gap between germline ends came to 11 bases. CDR3 length: 15 residues. Full variable domain (remainder filled in from reference TRBV7-9 and TRBJ2-7): DTGVSQNPRHKITKRGQNVTFRCDPISEHNRLYWYRQTLGQGPEFLTYFQNEAQLEKSRLLSDRFSAERPKGSFSTLEIQRTEQGDSAMYLCASSLAAGKAYEQYFGPGTRLTVT.

This chain uses TRBV5-1 with TRBJ2-7, with D perhaps matching TRBD1 (5 bases). This CDR3 has 14 amino acids. The V end was cut by 4 bases, the J end by 4 bases, with 15 bases between. CDR1 SGHRS and CDR2 YFSETQ come from the germline V gene. The CDR3 protein is CASSILGVNYEQYF. For the CDR3, the DNA is TGCGCCAGCAGCATTTTAGGGGTTAATTACGAGCAGTACTTC.

The gene calls are TRBV9 and TRBJ2-7; D may be TRBD2 (6 bases). The germline V gene has CDR1 SGDLS and CDR2 YYNGEE. Trimming removed 0 bases at V and 4 bases at J, with 8 bases between. The CDR3 consists of 13 residues. The CDR3 loop is CASSVGAGYEQYF. CDR3 DNA: TGTGCCAGCAGCGTAGGGGCGGGGTACGAGCAGTACTTC. Using reference TRBV9 and TRBJ2-7 for the parts outside the CDR3, the full variable domain is DSGVTQTPKHLITATGQRVTLRCSPRSGDLSVYWYQQSLDQGLQFLIQYYNGEERAKGNILERFSAQQFPDLHSELNLSSLELGDSALYFCASSVGAGYEQYFGPGTRLTVT.

This clone has a count of ten or more. The chain links TRBV29-1 to TRBJ2-7; tentatively, D is TRBD1 (6 bases). V lost 0 bases and J lost 3, with 9 bases in between. Germline loops: CDR1 SQVTM, CDR2 ANQGSEA. This CDR3 comprises 13 residues. The CDR3 region is CSVEDSDSYEQYF. CDR3 sequence (DNA): TGCAGCGTTGAAGATTCGGACAGCTACGAGCAGTACTTC.

This chain uses TRBV28 with TRBJ2-3; a weak D match, TRBD1 (5 bases). This CDR3 is built from 16 residues. V lost 4 bases and J lost 1, with 15 bases in between. Germline V CDR1 and CDR2: MDHEN, SYDVKM. CDR3 bases: TGTGCCAGCAGTTACGCCAGGGTGGCAGGCACAGATACGCAGTATTTT. Its protein product is CASSYARVAGTDTQYF. Supplemented by reference TRBV28 and TRBJ2-3, the full variable domain reads DVKVTQSSRYLVKRTGEKVFLECVQDMDHENMFWYRQDPGLGLRLIYFSYDVKMKEKGDIPEGYSVSREKKERFSLILESASTNQTSMYLCASSYARVAGTDTQYFGPGTRLTVL.

This clone was recorded once. The J gene is TRBJ2-3, the V gene TRBV11-3, with a tentative D call TRBD1 (6 bases). CDR1 is SGHNT, CDR2 YENEEA, per germline. The V and J ends lost 0 bases and 7 bases respectively, with 11 bases between them. The CDR3 loop spans 14 amino acids. CDR3 nucleotide sequence: TGTGCCAGCAGCTTAGATGCCAGGGGTAATACGCAGTATTTT. This codes for CASSLDARGNTQYF.

The chain combines TRBV4-1 with TRBJ1-2, with 7 bases aligning to TRBD1. The CDR3 runs to 15 residues. The V segment lost 4 bases and the J segment 4 bases; nucleotides outside the gene matches: 9. CDR1 is MGHRA and CDR2 is YSYEKL in the germline V gene. The CDR3 spells CASSLKQGTAYGYTF. As DNA, the CDR3 is TGCGCCAGCAGCCTCAAACAGGGGACTGCCTATGGCTACACCTTC.

The rearrangement links TRBV29-1 to TRBJ1-1, with TRBD1 matching 9 bases. V shed 6 bases, J shed 0 bases, and the junction held 5 bases outside the gene matches. Germline V gene lookup returns CDR1 SQVTM and CDR2 ANQGSEA. The CDR3 loop spans 14 amino acids. CDR3 residues: CSVVQGAMNTEAFF. The CDR3 DNA reads as TGCAGCGTAGTACAGGGGGCGATGAACACTGAAGCTTTCTTT.

This clone was recorded only once. V gene TRBV19 combines with J gene TRBJ2-5, with TRBD2 identical over 8 bases. Unmatched junction bases numbered 7, after V lost 3 bases and J lost 4 bases. The V gene's germline CDR1 is LNHDA and CDR2 SQIVND (reference sequence). The CDR3 sequence is 15 residues long. The CDR3 reads CASSIGSGVRETQYF. The CDR3 DNA reads TGTGCCAGTAGTATTGGTAGCGGGGTAAGAGAGACCCAGTACTTC.

The chain carries TRBV28 and TRBJ2-7; D might be TRBD2 (6 bases). The CDR3 contains 17 residues. The germline gives CDR1 MDHEN, CDR2 SYDVKM. The V and J ends lost 7 bases and 3 bases respectively, with 25 bases between them. The CDR3: CASTGNPGAYSRYEQYF. DNA for the CDR3: TGTGCCAGCACAGGTAATCCGGGAGCTTACTCTCGCTACGAGCAGTACTTC.

The V call is TRBV28, the J call TRBJ2-7; 11 bases map to TRBD2. V shed 6 bases and J 3 bases; nucleotides not matched to a gene: 7. Germline assignment: CDR1 MDHEN and CDR2 SYDVKM. This CDR3 has 15 amino acids. In DNA form, the CDR3 reads TGTGCCAGCAGACCCATTCTAGCGGGAGGCTACGAGCAGTACTTC. This sequence encodes CASRPILAGGYEQYF.

The chain recombines TRBV7-6 with TRBJ1-1; D is undetermined. V was clipped by 3 bases and J by 5 bases, with 10 bases between them. The CDR3 covers 13 residues. Germline CDR1 SGHVS, CDR2 FNYEAQ. The CDR3 nucleotides are TGTGCCAGCAGCTTCGAGGCGGGTACTGAAGCTTTCTTT. Protein: CASSFEAGTEAFF.

The count of this clone is one. This chain joins TRBV29-1 and TRBJ1-2; D might be TRBD1 (5 bases). This CDR3 contains 14 residues. V dropped 4 bases and J dropped 6 bases, with 18 bases sitting between them. The V gene's germline CDR1 is SQVTM and CDR2 ANQGSEA. This CDR3 reads CSVVDDRFLDGYTF. CDR3 DNA: TGCAGCGTTGTAGATGACAGATTTCTCGATGGCTACACCTTC.